The source of this T cell receptor (beta chain) is a study of blood T cell repertoires in COVID-19. Study-level information: The samples span acute and convalescent COVID-19 from the United States, Italy and Spain. Sources were T cells, B-cell-depleted T cells, or PBMCs; the material itself was cDNA or gDNA.

The germline gives CDR1 SGHDN, CDR2 FVKESK. The CDR3 spans 14 residues. V lost 8 bases to trimming and J lost 6 bases, with 18 bases between them. In the original workflow: Cell counts per sample came from amplifying reference gene primers. The table came from immunoSEQ multiplex PCR; TCRdb's copy has only in-frame clones and leaves some out. V, J and clone size are those of that table, while D and trimming were read from the DNA. The data show fewer than 250,000 clones, with 92% seen just once and 1% to 1.5% held by the top ten. This chain joins TRBV14 and TRBJ2-3, with a possible D match to TRBD2 (6 bases). Sequenced sample: peripheral blood. The origin of this receptor is a man in his thirties or forties with acute or convalescent COVID-19. The CDR3 DNA is TGTGCCAGCTGCCGGAGCGGGCTATTGGATACGCAGTATTTT. It translates to CASCRSGLLDTQYF.